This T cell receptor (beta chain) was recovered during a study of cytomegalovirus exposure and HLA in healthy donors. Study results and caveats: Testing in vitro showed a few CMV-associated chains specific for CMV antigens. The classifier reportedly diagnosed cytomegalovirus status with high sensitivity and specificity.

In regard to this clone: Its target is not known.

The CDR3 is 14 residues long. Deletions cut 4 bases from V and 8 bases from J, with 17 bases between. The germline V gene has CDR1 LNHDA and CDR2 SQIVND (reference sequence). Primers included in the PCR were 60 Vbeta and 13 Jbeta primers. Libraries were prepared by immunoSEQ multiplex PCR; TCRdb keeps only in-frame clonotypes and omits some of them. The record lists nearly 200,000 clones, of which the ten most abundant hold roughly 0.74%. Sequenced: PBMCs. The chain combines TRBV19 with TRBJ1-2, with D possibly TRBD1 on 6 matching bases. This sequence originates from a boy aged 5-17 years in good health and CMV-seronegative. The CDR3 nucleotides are TGTGCCAGTAGTAGACCCGGGACATGGCTGGGCTACACCTTC. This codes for CASSRPGTWLGYTF.